This T cell receptor (beta chain) is from a study of blood T cell repertoires in COVID-19. Across the study: Samples representing acute and convalescent COVID-19 were sourced from the United States, Italy and Spain. From T cells, B-cell-depleted T cells, or PBMCs came the material, which was cDNA or gDNA.

The table came from immunoSEQ multiplex PCR; TCRdb's copy has only in-frame clones and leaves some out. The table lists about 290,000 clones, roughly nine tenths of them singletons. Between the trimmed V and J ends, which lost 3 bases and 10 bases, there was a span of 33 bases. The CDR3 extends over 19 amino acids. Looked up from germline, CDR1 is LGHDT and CDR2 is YNNKEL (reference sequence). Adults between roughly 18 and 95 years of age took part from about two dozen US areas. The study counted Cohort 3 donors as recovered given two negative PCRs, clearance, or symptom resolution. The sequence was collected from a woman in her thirties or forties who had recovered from COVID-19. The J gene is TRBJ1-1, the V gene TRBV3-1 (or the pseudogene TRBV3-2), with D hard to call. Sequenced: PBMCs or T cells enriched from blood (not recorded which). DNA of the CDR3: TGTGCCAGCAGCCACCAAAGCTCACCTCTCCTTCAGAGCGGACGGGGAGCTTTCTTT. Amino acids: CASSHQSSPLLQSGRGAFF.